The 20 T cell receptor beta chains below all came from one sample that was sequenced in a study of post-analysis software for immune sequencing data. Unique molecular identifiers featured in each of the TCR beta cDNA libraries. One entry per CDR3 protein results from TCRdb running MiXCR on the PCR reads. The sample includes under 900,000 distinct CDR3 sequences, around 53% of them seen just once. Study findings and constraints: With TRBV5-6, TRBV5-1 and TRBV20-1 included, about five TRBV segments were more frequent in patients than in controls.

Which antigens these TCRs recognize remains unknown. The sample taken for sequencing was blood. These receptors originate from a girl under 18 with multiple sclerosis.

This rearrangement joins TRBV19 to TRBJ2-1, with a possible D match to TRBD1 (6 bases). CDR3 length: 13 residues. Germline lookup yields CDR1 LNHDA and CDR2 SQIVND (reference sequence). The ends were cut back, 6 bases at V and 8 bases at J, with 14 bases in the middle. The CDR3 coding sequence is TGTGCCAGTAGGCCGGGACATATCGATGAGCAGTTCTTC. This encodes CASRPGHIDEQFF.

The chain combines TRBV20-1 with TRBJ2-3, with TRBD2 matching 7 bases. CDR3 length: 13 residues. V gave up 7 bases and J gave up 0 bases; unmatched junction bases: 4. Germline V gives CDR1 DFQATT, CDR2 SNEGSKA (reference sequence). The CDR3 protein is CSGEGGSTDTQYF. As DNA, the CDR3 is TGCAGTGGGGAGGGAGGGAGCACAGATACGCAGTATTTT.

The chain combines TRBV6-6 with TRBJ1-1; 8 bases line up with TRBD1. Losses at the gene ends were 5 bases for V and 3 bases for J; bases not matched to a gene: 8. Germline CDR1 and CDR2: MNHNY and SVGAGI (reference sequence). The CDR3 totals 15 residues. CDR3 in DNA: TGTGCCAGCAGTGCCCCAGGGGGCCCACACACTGAAGCTTTCTTT. This encodes CASSAPGGPHTEAFF.

This clonotype occurred many times. This sequence joins TRBV15 and TRBJ1-2, with D uncertain. Trimming took 2 bases from V and 0 from J, leaving 7 bases between them. The germline gives CDR1 LNHNV, CDR2 YYDKDF (reference sequence). The CDR3 is 14 residues long. CDR3 sequence reads: CATSRQNTNYGYTF. The CDR3 region has the DNA TGTGCCACCAGCAGACAGAATACTAACTATGGCTACACCTTC.

This chain's CDR3 is CASSVGLAGGHEQFF. For the CDR3, the DNA is TGTGCCAGCAGCGTGGGACTAGCGGGAGGCCATGAGCAGTTCTTC. The chain links TRBV7-8 to TRBJ2-1; 15 nucleotides match TRBD2. Germline V gene data show CDR1 as SGHVS and CDR2 as FQNEAQ. Trimming took 5 bases from V and 8 from J; bases not matched to a gene: 4. The CDR3 consists of 15 residues. Complete variable domain (other parts from reference TRBV7-8 and TRBJ2-1): GAGVSQSPRYKVAKRGQDVALRCDPISGHVSLFWYQQALGQGPEFLTYFQNEAQLDKSGLPSDRFFAERPEGSVSTLKIQRTQQEDSAVYLCASSVGLAGGHEQFFGPGTRLTVL.

The V and J genes are TRBV5-1 and TRBJ2-5; D perhaps matches TRBD1 (6 bases). Gene TRBJ2-7 matches the end of the DNA better, so the J call may be wrong. CDR1 SGHRS and CDR2 YFSETQ come from the germline V gene. CDR3 length equals 14 residues. The chain's CDR3 is CASSWDNFKNEQYF. CDR3 nucleotides: TGCGCCAGCAGCTGGGACAATTTTAAAAACGAGCAGTACTTC.

J is TRBJ2-7 and V is TRBV20-1; TRBD2 matches 7 bases. The CDR3 loop spans 15 amino acids. CDR1 is DFQATT, CDR2 SNEGSKA, per germline (reference sequence). The ends lost 0 bases at V and 2 bases at J; junction bases unmatched: 7. This chain's CDR3 is CSARDILASAYEQYF. CDR3 nucleotides: TGCAGTGCTAGAGACATACTAGCGAGCGCCTACGAGCAGTACTTC.

The rearrangement links TRBV5-1 to TRBJ2-1; no clear D gene. Trimming stripped 6 bases from V and 2 bases from J, with 27 bases between. Germline assignment: CDR1 SGHRS and CDR2 YFSETQ. CDR3 length: 19 amino acids. In nucleotides, the CDR3 is TGCGCCAGCACGAGAAGGTTTTTTTCTGGCCCTGAAGCCTACAATGAGCAGTTCTTC. This sequence encodes CASTRRFFSGPEAYNEQFF.

The table lists this clonotype with a few counts. This rearrangement joins TRBV12-3 or TRBV12-4 to TRBJ2-6, with D perhaps given as TRBD1 or TRBD2 (5 bases each). V dropped 5 bases and J dropped 4 bases, with 15 bases sitting between them. The CDR3 totals 16 residues. In nucleotides, the CDR3 is TGTGCCAGCAGTACATACCGGGACCCAGGGGCCAACGTCCTGACTTTC. Encoded protein: CASSTYRDPGANVLTF.

This chain links TRBV2 with TRBJ2-7, with D perhaps TRBD2 (6 bases). The J call is in doubt because the DNA end fits TRBJ2-5 better. This CDR3 comprises 15 residues. Germline-derived CDR1 and CDR2 are SNHLY and FYNNEI. The CDR3 protein is CASKGGAHARETQYF. CDR3 sequence (DNA): TGTGCCAGCAAAGGCGGGGCCCATGCAAGGGAGACCCAGTACTTC.

Comments on this clonotype: At one end the junction does not follow the germline gene, possibly because of a read error. The CDR3 DNA reads TGTGCCAACAGTTTTGGGCAGGGGAACGCAGATACGCAGTATTTT. Its translation is CANSFGQGNADTQYF. The J gene is TRBJ2-3, the V gene TRBV12-3 or TRBV12-4, with a tentative D call TRBD1 (6 bases). The CDR3 extends over 15 amino acids.

A word on this clonotype: The junction and the germline gene differ at one end; a read error may be behind it. The genes are TRBV12-3 or TRBV12-4 and TRBJ2-6, with D perhaps TRBD1 (6 bases). The CDR3 extends over 15 amino acids. As DNA, the CDR3 is TGTGCCAGCAGAACGGACAGCTCTGGGACCAACGTCCTGACTTTC. It yields the protein CASRTDSSGTNVLTF.

The genes are TRBV9 and TRBJ2-3; 8 bases agree with TRBD1. Germline V CDR1 and CDR2: SGDLS, YYNGEE. The V segment lost 2 bases and the J segment 2 bases; nucleotides outside the gene matches: 10. The CDR3 covers 17 residues. The CDR3 is CASSVASRGRNTDTQYF. In DNA, the CDR3 is TGTGCCAGCAGCGTCGCTTCCAGGGGGCGAAACACAGATACGCAGTATTTT. Filled out from reference TRBV9 and TRBJ2-3, the complete variable domain reads DSGVTQTPKHLITATGQRVTLRCSPRSGDLSVYWYQQSLDQGLQFLIQYYNGEERAKGNILERFSAQQFPDLHSELNLSSLELGDSALYFCASSVASRGRNTDTQYFGPGTRLTVL.

The genes are TRBV28 and TRBJ2-5, with 12 bases aligning to TRBD2. Trimming cost V 6 bases and J 4 bases; bases outside gene matches: 15. CDR1 is MDHEN, CDR2 SYDVKM, per germline. The CDR3 consists of 18 residues. CDR3 loop: CASSTPSGRDYLSETQYF. The CDR3 coding sequence is TGTGCCAGCAGCACTCCTAGCGGGAGGGACTATTTATCAGAGACCCAGTACTTC.

J is TRBJ2-1 and V is TRBV25-1; D uncertain. Trimming pared 7 bases from V and 9 bases from J, leaving 10 bases between. There are 11 residues in the CDR3. CDR1 MGHDK and CDR2 SYGVNS come from the germline V gene. CDR3 nucleotides: TGTGCCAGCACCCATTTGAGTGAGCAGTTCTTC. Translation: CASTHLSEQFF.

As regards this clonotype: Mismatch with germline at one junction end may stem from a read error. The J gene is TRBJ2-7, the V gene TRBV12-3 or TRBV12-4; TRBD2 matches 7 bases. This CDR3 is 15 amino acids long. The CDR3 coding sequence is TGTGCCAGCAGCTTAGCGCGCGGGAGCTCCTACGAGCAGTACTTC. Protein sequence: CASSLARGSSYEQYF.

With respect to this clonotype: The junction departs from the called germline gene at one end, perhaps through a read error. The genes are TRBV20-1 and TRBJ2-6, with TRBD1 identical over 9 bases. The length of the CDR3 is 17 residues. CDR1 and CDR2 (germline): DFQATT, SNEGSKA (reference sequence). CDR3 sequence reads: CSARRQGGSSGANVLTF. CDR3 in DNA: TGTAGTGCCAGAAGACAGGGGGGGAGCTCTGGGGCCAACGTCCTGACTTTC.

The chain employs TRBV6-6 and TRBJ2-1, with a tentative D call TRBD2 (6 bases). The germline V gene encodes CDR1 MNHNY and CDR2 SVGAGI (reference sequence). Trimming pared 10 bases from V and 0 bases from J, leaving 16 bases between. The CDR3 extends over 15 amino acids. CDR3 sequence: CANSRDFSSYNEQFF. The CDR3, as DNA: TGTGCCAATTCCCGGGACTTCAGCTCCTACAATGAGCAGTTCTTC.

This clonotype was seen a few times. The rearrangement links TRBV4-1 to TRBJ2-6; D is ambiguous. The CDR3 totals 17 residues. Trimming pared 0 bases from V and 0 bases from J, leaving 9 bases between. Germline lookup yields CDR1 MGHRA and CDR2 YSYEKL. The chain's CDR3 is CASSQESERSGANVLTF. CDR3 coding DNA: TGCGCCAGCAGCCAAGAGAGCGAGCGCTCTGGGGCCAACGTCCTGACTTTC.

This clonotype was observed a handful of times. The J gene is TRBJ2-7, the V gene TRBV20-1; 11 bases are a match to TRBD2. The CDR3 extends over 15 amino acids. With 1 base clipped from V and 4 bases from J, the junction kept 6 bases outside the gene matches. Germline V gene lookup returns CDR1 DFQATT and CDR2 SNEGSKA (reference sequence). The CDR3 DNA reads TGCAGTGCTAGAGGTCTACTAGCGGGAGCGTACGAGCAGTACTTC. This codes for CSARGLLAGAYEQYF.